The 4 T cell receptor beta chains given below trace back to one sample, sequenced in a study of OX40 agonist ivuxolimab in advanced cancers. Profiled with immunoSEQ multiplex PCR; TCRdb holds only in-frame clones, not every one. The profile shows roughly 38,000 clones, 74% of them singletons. The sample in question was CD4+ or CD8+ T cells sorted from blood, obtained in a trial of the OX40 agonist ivuxolimab. All receptors derive from an adult with an advanced solid tumor such as melanoma, head and neck, liver or kidney cancer.

The chain joins TRBV11-2 to TRBJ2-1; the match to TRBD1 covers 7 bases. This CDR3 contains 15 residues. V shed 5 bases and J 3 bases; nucleotides not matched to a gene: 7. Germline V gene sequence: CDR1 SGHAT, CDR2 FQNNGV. The CDR3 sequence is CASSSPGGRYNEQFF. The DNA of the CDR3 is TGTGCCAGCAGCAGTCCAGGGGGTCGCTACAATGAGCAGTTCTTC.

In this sample, this clone turned up a few times. The rearrangement joins TRBV5-1 to TRBJ2-2; TRBD1 agrees at 9 bases. This CDR3 region has 16 residues. Per the germline V gene, CDR1 is SGHRS and CDR2 is YFSETQ. J was trimmed by 5 bases and V by 4 bases; bases with no gene match: 9. CDR3 in DNA: TGCGCCAGCAGCGGGGGACAGGGTTTCGGAACCGGGGAGCTGTTTTTT. This gives the protein CASSGGQGFGTGELFF.

J is TRBJ2-7 and V is TRBV28; TRBD2 agrees at 8 bases. Germline loops: CDR1 MDHEN, CDR2 SYDVKM. V shed 1 base and J 6 bases; nucleotides not matched to a gene: 5. This CDR3 is 14 amino acids long. CDR3 coding DNA: TGTGCCAGCAGTTTATATCCGGGGGGGCGCGAGCAGTACTTC. The encoded protein is CASSLYPGGREQYF.

The rearrangement uses TRBV6-5 and TRBJ1-2, with 8 bases aligning to TRBD1. From germline, CDR1 is MNHEY and CDR2 SVGAGI. Trimming removed 2 bases from V and 4 bases from J; junction bases left unmatched: 9. The CDR3 is made up of 16 amino acids. CDR3 coding DNA: TGTGCCAGCAGTTACGAGGGACAGGCCCGGGGCTATGGCTACACCTTC. It specifies CASSYEGQARGYGYTF.